This T cell receptor (beta chain) was sequenced during a study of CD8+ T cells in alopecia areata (dated by TCRdb to 2017 to 2018). Describing the broader study: The treated patients, all with moderate-to-severe alopecia areata, were enrolled in an open-label pilot trial of oral tofacitinib given at 5 to 10 mg twice daily. Tofacitinib was given for 6 to 18 months, followed by 6 months of follow-up off drug to assess delayed response and recurrence. The study used high-throughput TCRbeta sequencing to examine T cell clonal expansion in alopecia areata, in both the C3H/HeJ mouse model and human patients. Disease severity in treated patients was measured with the SALT score, which quantifies the percentage of affected scalp surface area. RNA was extracted with the PAXgene miRNA kit for fixed scalp, the miRNeasy kit for PBMCs, and the RNeasy kit for mouse skin. Biopsies were taken from tofacitinib-treated patients at baseline and again at 4 and 24 weeks into treatment, and several of those patients also had a later scalp biopsy. On the human side, TCRbeta sequencing was run on scalp tissue and on sorted CD4+ and CD8+ peripheral blood T cells from healthy controls and from alopecia areata patients with either patchy or totalis/universalis disease. Scalp clonality was compared across normal scalp (n=4), patchy alopecia areata scalp (n=8), and alopecia totalis/universalis scalp (n=8). TCRbeta CDR3 regions were amplified by immunoSEQ multiplex PCR with 35 Vbeta forward and 13 Jbeta reverse primers. Paper-wide results and their limitations: Lesional scalp, especially in alopecia totalis/universalis, showed higher clonality and more expanded CD8+ clones than normal scalp, suggesting antigenic drive. Many expanded lesional clones persisted in scalp and blood during tofacitinib treatment, which may partly explain relapse after stopping treatment. Scalp TCR repertoire analysis is complicated because resident alphabeta T cells in normal human skin are also sequenced, whereas mouse skin is dominated by gammadelta T cells. Because the treated cohort was small and had just a single nonresponder, larger studies are needed to establish links between baseline CD8+ expansion and response. Tofacitinib significantly lowered scalp clonality and the number of expanded CD8+ clones among the top 100 scalp clones. Shared TCR sequences between patients were less evident than in mice, which may be partly attributable to HLA diversity in the patient population.

The label giving this sample's time point can be read as: around 24 weeks on oral tofacitinib. The treatment or condition label of this sample denotes: oral pan-JAK inhibitor, 5-10 mg twice daily. From alopecia areata patients, peripheral blood was collected along with lesional scalp punch biopsies. PBMCs were isolated by density centrifugation and stained for CD3, CD4 and CD8, after which CD4+ and CD8+ T cells were sorted on a FACSAria. In this sample, this clone turned up once. It has no known antigen specificity. No clone much larger than this one lies a single base away; base qualities are absent. Preparation of the library involved the immunoSEQ multiplex PCR assay. For TCR sequencing, RNA was extracted from every sample and reverse transcribed into cDNA to serve as template. SuperScript III was used to make first-strand cDNA, primed with a 2:1 mix of oligo-dT and random hexamers. A synthetic immune receptor repertoire was used to gauge amplification bias, and whatever bias remained was removed computationally. Per the original workflow: Raw reads were preprocessed to remove errors, and CDR3 was defined by IMGT conventions from the conserved cysteine to phenylalanine. Clonality was computed as 1 minus the Shannon entropy, with the entropy normalized by log2 of the number of productive unique TCRs. CD4 or CD8 identity of scalp clones was inferred by cross-referencing scalp TCRbeta sequences with sorted blood CD4 and CD8 repertoires. TCRdb mirrors the immuneACCESS table, restricted to in-frame sequences. Some clones are absent from its copies; in checked studies, under half trace to an unresolved V gene, and the reason for the others is unknown. The DNA was the basis for D and trimming; V, J and clone size are from that table. The sample records some 170,000 clones, about 53% of which are singletons. The ten largest clones take up 11% of the sample.

Trimming takes 6 bases off V and 0 bases off J; junction bases not matched to a gene: 5. In the germline V gene, CDR1 corresponds to SNHLY and CDR2 to FYNNEI. The CDR3 spans 14 residues, from the cysteine through the phenylalanine. The entry retains the CDR3 DNA only, 42 bases that are in frame from base 1. The sequenced sample was CD8+ T cells sorted from blood, obtained at week 24, from a patient treated with tofacitinib. The clonotype was recovered from a human donor with alopecia areata. The sequence links TRBV2 to TRBJ2-7; TRBD1 lines up with 7 middle nucleotides. At the DNA level, the sequence is TGTGCCAGCAGCGGGACAGAGAGCTCCTACGAGCAGTACTTC. It translates as CASSGTESSYEQYF.